This T cell receptor (beta chain) was found in a study of blood T cell repertoires in COVID-19. Across the whole study: There were acute and convalescent COVID-19 samples, and they came from the United States, Italy and Spain. T cells, B-cell-depleted T cells, or PBMCs provided the cDNA or gDNA that served as material.

The junction had 5 bases not matched to a gene; V was cut back by 0 bases and J by 3 bases. Germline loops: CDR1 SGDLS, CDR2 YYNGEE. The CDR3 has 16 amino acids. In the original workflow: Reference gene primer amplification yielded estimated nucleated cell counts. Here immunoSEQ multiplex PCR was the method, and the copy in TCRdb shows in-frame clones only, minus some. V and J calls and clone size are those listed in that table; D and trimming were worked out from the DNA. There are just under 40,000 clones in the sample; more than 75% occur only once, and more than 20% lies in the top ten. The clonotype originates from a man aged 45-60 years with active or convalescent COVID-19. The chain is built from TRBV9 and TRBJ1-5, with 8 nucleotides matching TRBD1. The sequenced material came from peripheral blood. The CDR3 region is CASSVAQGELNQPQHF. The CDR3 bases are TGTGCCAGCAGCGTAGCACAGGGGGAACTCAATCAGCCCCAGCATTTT.